The clone carrying this T cell receptor beta chain was observed a few times. The antigen remains undetermined. The germline V gene has CDR1 MGHRA and CDR2 YSYEKL. The V and J ends lost 0 bases and 1 base respectively, with 13 bases between them. This CDR3 has 17 residues. TCRdb re-called the 5' RACE reads through MiXCR, storing one row per CDR3 protein. The sample consists of fewer than 350,000 distinct CDR3 sequences, approximately 18% of them appearing once. These data are taken from a study of T-cell memory formation after mild COVID-19. Across the whole study: The two donors had largely donor-specific TCR clusters.

Findings and limits, study-wide: The authors did not confirm SARS-CoV-2 specificity of second-wave clones peaking day 37. Day 15 to 85 contractors were CD4/CD8 balanced; later expanders leaned CD4+.

The clonotype originates from a man aged 18 to 29 who had mild COVID-19 (a few samples of this study predate the infection). Cell type and time point are not known. The chain has TRBV4-1 and TRBJ1-5; perhaps TRBD1 as D (6 bases). Sequencing input: PBMCs or a T cell subset sorted from them (not recorded which). Here the CDR3 DNA reads TGCGCCAGCAGCCAAGAAGGCAGGGGAGGGAGCAATCAGCCCCAGCATTTT. It specifies CASSQEGRGGSNQPQHF.